This section outlines one TCR beta chain sequence together with its context. Repertoires were generated with immunoSEQ multiplex PCR, while TCRdb's copy carries only in-frame clones and drops some. The sample lists tens of thousands of clones; 90% were seen once. These data originate in a study of T cell changes during pregnancy in multiple sclerosis. The V end lost 4 bases, the J end lost 0 bases, and 8 bases lay between the germline ends. The CDR3 has 15 amino acids. Germline lookup yields CDR1 SGHNT and CDR2 YYREEE (reference sequence). The sequence derives from a female donor with multiple sclerosis, enrolled in a pregnancy study. This sequence joins TRBV5-4 and TRBJ2-6; a possible D gene is TRBD1 (6 bases). The sequencing here drew on CD8+ T cells from peripheral blood mononuclear cells, taken in the second trimester of pregnancy. The CDR3 spells CASSQDSSGANVLTF. In nucleotides, the CDR3 is TGTGCCAGCAGCCAGGACAGCTCTGGGGCCAACGTCCTGACTTTC.